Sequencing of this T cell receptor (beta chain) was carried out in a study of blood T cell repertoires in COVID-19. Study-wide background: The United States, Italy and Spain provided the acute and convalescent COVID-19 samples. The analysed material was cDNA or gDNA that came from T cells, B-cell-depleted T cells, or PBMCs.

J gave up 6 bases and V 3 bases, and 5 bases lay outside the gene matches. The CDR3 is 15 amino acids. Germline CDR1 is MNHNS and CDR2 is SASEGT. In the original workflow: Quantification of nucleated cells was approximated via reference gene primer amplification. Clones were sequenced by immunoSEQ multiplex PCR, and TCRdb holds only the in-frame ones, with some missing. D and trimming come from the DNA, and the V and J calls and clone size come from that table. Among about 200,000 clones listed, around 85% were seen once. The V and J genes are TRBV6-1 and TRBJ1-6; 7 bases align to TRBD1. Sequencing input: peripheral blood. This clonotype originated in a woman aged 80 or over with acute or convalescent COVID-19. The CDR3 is CASSDPTGSNSPLHF. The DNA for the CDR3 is TGTGCCAGCAGTGACCCGACAGGGAGTAATTCACCCCTCCACTTT.